These 21 T cell receptor beta chains originate from one sample sequenced in a study of T cell repertoires in cytomegalovirus infection. Their antigen targets remain unknown. TCRdb recomputed calls from the reads with MiXCR, one row per CDR3 protein. The sample shows tens of thousands of distinct CDR3 sequences, around 20% of them seen only once. The specimen comprised CD8+ T cells from cultured PBMCs, sampled from culture after CMV antigen stimulation. Every receptor here comes from a human donor in good health (CMV status not recorded). Some clones in this sample may be carry-over from other donors' samples.

The rearrangement uses TRBV14 and TRBJ2-6; D not certain. The V end lost 1 base, the J end lost 0 bases, and 13 bases lay between the germline ends. The CDR3 loop spans 18 amino acids. Germline lookup yields CDR1 SGHDN and CDR2 FVKESK. CDR3 DNA: TGTGCCAGCAGCCAAGTGGGTCTTGACCACTCTGGGGCCAACGTCCTGACTTTC. Its translation is CASSQVGLDHSGANVLTF.

This sequence joins TRBV19 and TRBJ2-7, with 7 bases that match TRBD2. J lost 5 bases, V lost 3 bases, and 10 bases had no gene match. The CDR3 is 15 residues long. Germline V gene data show CDR1 as LNHDA and CDR2 as SQIVND (reference sequence). This CDR3 reads CASSIIAGARDEQYF. In nucleotides, the CDR3 is TGTGCCAGTAGTATCATAGCGGGCGCTCGGGACGAGCAGTACTTC.

In its sample, this clonotype was seen a few times. This CDR3 is missing its conserved last phenylalanine or tryptophan, likely due to a read error. This chain connects TRBV7-2 to TRBJ2-7; the D is unclear. V shed 1 base and J shed 5 bases, with 9 bases lying between them. This CDR3 has 13 residues. Germline-derived CDR1 and CDR2 are SGHTA and FQGNSA. CDR3 sequence (DNA): TGTGCCAGCAGCTTAGAAGGGCAGGACGAGCAGTACCTC. This encodes CASSLEGQDEQYL.

The chain employs TRBV12-3 or TRBV12-4 and TRBJ2-2; no firm D call. The CDR3 is made up of 14 amino acids. Between the trimmed V and J ends, which lost 6 bases and 4 bases, there was a span of 12 bases. CDR3 sequence: CASRARLSTGELFF. The CDR3 region has the DNA TGTGCCAGCAGGGCCCGCTTGAGCACCGGGGAGCTGTTTTTT.

J is TRBJ2-7 and V is TRBV12-3 or TRBV12-4; TRBD2 matches at 12 bases. This CDR3 is built from 13 residues. V dropped 5 bases and J dropped 6; count of bases not matched to a gene: 2. The CDR3, as DNA: TGTGCCAGCAGTCAGGGACTAGCGGGCGAGCAGTACTTC. Residues: CASSQGLAGEQYF.

The chain has TRBV7-2 and TRBJ1-2, with D hard to call. Trimming shortened V by 5 bases and J by 8 bases, and 18 bases separated the two germline ends. Germline V gives CDR1 SGHTA, CDR2 FQGNSA. This CDR3 contains 14 residues. This chain's CDR3 is CASSPEDPRQGYTF. CDR3 DNA sequence: TGTGCCAGCAGCCCAGAGGATCCCAGGCAGGGCTACACCTTC.

Only a few counts were recorded for this clonotype. The chain combines TRBV7-2 with TRBJ2-3; D ambiguous. V was clipped by 6 bases and J by 2 bases, with 15 bases between them. The length of the CDR3 is 15 residues. Per the germline V gene, CDR1 is SGHTA and CDR2 is FQGNSA. The CDR3 DNA follows: TGTGCCAGCAGTTCGTCCATAGCCGACACAGATACGCAGTATTTT. Translating gives CASSSSIADTDTQYF.

The rearrangement links TRBV7-3 to TRBJ1-1; D uncertain. There are 15 residues in the CDR3. The V end was cut by 5 bases, the J end by 1 base, with 14 bases between. CDR1 and CDR2 (germline): SGHTA, FQGTGA. CDR3 amino acids: CASSALLQRNTEAFF. The CDR3 coding sequence is TGTGCCAGCAGCGCCCTACTACAGAGGAACACTGAAGCTTTCTTT.

This clonotype was observed a few times. V usage is TRBV6-1 and J usage is TRBJ2-7; 7 bases are a match to TRBD1. Trimming at V came to 7 bases and at J to 4 bases, leaving 7 bases not matched to a gene. From germline, CDR1 is MNHNS and CDR2 SASEGT. The CDR3 sequence is 13 residues long. CDR3 sequence: CASKDRTHYEQYF. CDR3 DNA: TGTGCCAGCAAGGACAGGACCCATTACGAGCAGTACTTC.

The V gene is TRBV7-8, the J gene TRBJ1-1; D is undetermined. This CDR3 contains 18 residues. Per the germline V gene, CDR1 is SGHVS and CDR2 is FQNEAQ. Trimming took 1 base from V and 5 from J, leaving 23 bases between them. This CDR3 is CASSLGLAAGPEGTEAFF. The DNA for the CDR3 is TGTGCCAGCAGCTTAGGATTAGCGGCAGGCCCCGAAGGGACTGAAGCTTTCTTT.

V and J are TRBV7-2 and TRBJ2-7, with D possibly matching TRBD2 (7 bases). V was trimmed by 5 bases and J by 2 bases, leaving 13 bases between them. CDR1 is SGHTA, CDR2 FQGNSA, per germline. This CDR3 spans 14 amino acids. The CDR3 sequence is CASSGGAYTYEQYF. The CDR3 nucleotides read TGTGCCAGCAGCGGGGGGGCTTACACCTACGAGCAGTACTTC.

This clonotype was detected a few times. This chain joins TRBV12-3 or TRBV12-4 and TRBJ1-2; D not certain. The CDR3 has 13 amino acids. Between the trimmed V and J ends, which lost 3 bases and 5 bases, there was a span of 10 bases. CDR3 loop: CASSFGSPYGYTF. The CDR3 nucleotides are TGTGCCAGCAGTTTTGGGAGTCCTTATGGCTACACCTTC.

This clonotype was detected only a few times. This chain links TRBV24-1 with TRBJ2-1; D might be TRBD2 (6 bases). Deletions cut 4 bases from V and 1 base from J, with 13 bases between. This CDR3 is built from 16 residues. Germline values: CDR1 KGHDR, CDR2 SFDVKD. The CDR3 reads CATSEGGELSYNEQFF. The DNA of the CDR3 is TGTGCCACCAGTGAGGGGGGTGAACTGTCCTACAATGAGCAGTTCTTC.

On this clonotype: An end of the junction differs from the germline gene, which may be a read error. V and J are TRBV9 and TRBJ2-1; 9 nucleotides match TRBD2. Germline CDR1 is SGDLS and CDR2 is YYNGEE. This CDR3 contains 16 residues. The CDR3 nucleotides are TGTGCCAGCAGGGTAGGGCCAGCGGGGGGACACAATGAGCAGTTCTTC. Translation: CASRVGPAGGHNEQFF.

V and J are TRBV7-2 and TRBJ1-5; the D is unclear. This CDR3 region has 14 residues. CDR1 SGHTA and CDR2 FQGNSA come from the germline V gene. The V and J ends lost 0 bases and 7 bases respectively, with 10 bases between them. CDR3: CASSLAYGEQPQHF. The CDR3 DNA follows: TGTGCCAGCAGCTTAGCGTATGGGGAACAGCCCCAGCATTTT.

This clonotype has at least ten counts. The chain couples TRBV27 to TRBJ2-7; 8 bases are shared with TRBD1. This CDR3 has 16 residues. The J segment lost 3 bases and the V segment lost 6 bases, leaving 13 bases of the junction unmatched. CDR1 is MNHEY and CDR2 is SMNVEV in the germline V gene (reference sequence). Here the CDR3 reads CASRGIGGQGSYEQYF. The CDR3 DNA sequence: TGTGCCAGCAGGGGGATTGGTGGACAGGGTAGCTACGAGCAGTACTTC.

This clonotype was observed a handful of times. J is TRBJ1-1 and V is TRBV10-2, with 10 bases lining up with TRBD1. V dropped 6 bases and J dropped 4; count of bases not matched to a gene: 11. The CDR3 contains 16 residues. Germline V CDR1 and CDR2: WSHSY, SAAADI. This chain's CDR3 is CASRNEPGQGSTEAFF. CDR3 coding DNA: TGCGCCAGCAGGAACGAACCGGGACAGGGGAGCACTGAAGCTTTCTTT.

This clonotype has just a few counts. The chain links TRBV20-1 to TRBJ1-6, with D tentatively TRBD1 (5 bases). CDR3 size: 16 residues. V was shortened by 0 bases and J by 0 bases, with 9 bases between the two germline ends. The germline V gene encodes CDR1 DFQATT and CDR2 SNEGSKA (reference sequence). CDR3 DNA sequence: TGCAGTGCTAGAGATAATCAGGGCTCCTATAATTCACCCCTCCACTTT. This encodes CSARDNQGSYNSPLHF.

There are a few counts of this clonotype. CDR3 DNA: TGCGCCAGCAGCACCCAATCCGGACAGGCTACAGATACGCAGTATTTT. Translated: CASSTQSGQATDTQYF. The rearrangement uses TRBV4-1 and TRBJ2-3; TRBD1 agrees at 7 bases. Germline V CDR1 and CDR2: MGHRA, YSYEKL. V was pared by 5 bases and J by 3 bases, with 11 bases of the junction left unmatched. The CDR3 length is 16 residues.

This clonotype has a handful of counts. The chain is built from TRBV18 and TRBJ2-1; D not resolved. The CDR3 consists of 17 residues. Looked up from germline, CDR1 is KGHSH and CDR2 is LQKENI. Trimming left V 2 bases short and J 3 bases short, with 17 bases between. Written as DNA, the CDR3 is TGTGCCAGCTCACCAACGGTCCGGGCTACTTTCTACAATGAGCAGTTCTTC. The encoded protein is CASSPTVRATFYNEQFF.

This clonotype was picked up many times. The gene calls are TRBV7-4 and TRBJ1-3; D is perhaps TRBD1 (5 bases). The V and J ends lost 5 bases and 0 bases respectively, with 11 bases between them. The germline V gene encodes CDR1 SGHVT and CDR2 SQSDAQ. The length of the CDR3 is 15 residues. The CDR3 protein is CASSQGGSSGNTIYF. In nucleotides, the CDR3 is TGTGCCAGCAGCCAGGGAGGCTCCTCTGGAAACACCATATATTTT.